These 23 T cell receptor beta chains were all obtained from the same sample, sequenced in a study of vaccination and CD4 T cells after COVID-19. The treatment denotes: approximately 11-day PBMC culture with coronavirus spike peptide pools or control peptides (ViraFEST assay). Oncomine TCR Beta short-read sequencing was applied to DNA from cultured CD4+ T cells. MiXCR was run by TCRdb on the PCR reads, yielding one entry per CDR3 protein. This sample carries 10,000 to 15,000 distinct CDR3 sequences, around 50% of them seen once, and the ten largest clones take around 24%. Their target antigens are unknown. Input material: CD4+ T cells from blood, cultured in vitro. These receptors originate from a human donor who had recovered from COVID-19.

This chain joins TRBV7-8 and TRBJ1-5; 7 bases match TRBD1. Per germline, CDR1 SGHVS and CDR2 FQNEAQ. V was pared by 5 bases and J by 2 bases, with 3 bases of the junction left unmatched. The CDR3 runs to 14 residues. The CDR3 loop is CASSLQGGNQPQHF. CDR3 nucleotides: TGTGCCAGCAGCCTGCAGGGGGGCAATCAGCCCCAGCATTTT.

The V and J genes are TRBV12-3 or TRBV12-4 and TRBJ1-1, with no clear D. Trimming stripped 6 bases from V and 1 base from J, with 9 bases between. There are 13 residues in the CDR3. The CDR3 here is CASRSDRNTEAFF. CDR3 nucleotide sequence: TGTGCCAGCAGATCGGACCGGAACACTGAAGCTTTCTTT.

As DNA, the CDR3 is TGCAGTGCTAGAGAGAGGGGGGAAGGCTACACCTTC. Translating gives CSARERGEGYTF. The rearrangement uses TRBV20-1 and TRBJ1-2; D is perhaps TRBD1 (6 bases). Germline assignment: CDR1 DFQATT and CDR2 SNEGSKA (reference sequence). The CDR3 consists of 12 residues. V lost 0 bases and J 8 bases, leaving 10 bases between the germline ends.

The chain employs TRBV29-1 and TRBJ2-3; 11 bases fit TRBD2. Germline V gene lookup returns CDR1 SQVTM and CDR2 ANQGSEA. CDR3 length equals 17 residues. V shed 7 bases, J shed 2 bases, and the junction held 14 bases outside the gene matches. The CDR3 loop is CSAILRTSGGHTDTQYF. CDR3 DNA sequence: TGCAGCGCCATTCTCCGCACTAGCGGGGGCCACACAGATACGCAGTATTTT.

The chain uses TRBV11-3 and TRBJ2-7, with 8 bases aligning to TRBD1. The CDR3 loop spans 15 amino acids. The germline gives CDR1 SGHNT, CDR2 YENEEA. Trimming at V came to 4 bases and at J to 6 bases, leaving 11 bases not matched to a gene. CDR3 sequence reads: CASSSQTDREREQYF. CDR3 nucleotides: TGTGCCAGCAGCTCGCAGACGGACAGGGAGCGCGAGCAGTACTTC.

This clonotype has more than one count but fewer than ten. The rearrangement uses TRBV7-9 and TRBJ2-3; TRBD1 aligns across 11 bases. Trimming removed 1 base from V and 6 bases from J; junction bases left unmatched: 6. There are 16 residues in the CDR3. Germline V gene data show CDR1 as SEHNR and CDR2 as FQNEAQ (reference sequence). For the CDR3, the DNA is TGTGCCAGCAGCTTAGGGACAGGGGGCGACGGGGATACGCAGTATTTT. The encoded protein is CASSLGTGGDGDTQYF.

This clonotype was seen only a few times. The chain recombines TRBV7-2 with TRBJ1-2; D may be TRBD1 (5 bases). CDR3 length equals 11 residues. V lost 7 bases, J lost 6 bases, and 9 bases lay in between. Germline V CDR1 and CDR2: SGHTA, FQGNSA. The CDR3, as DNA: TGTGCCAGCACAGGGCACGATGGCTACACCTTC. It specifies CASTGHDGYTF.

This clonotype was seen only a few times. The rearrangement joins TRBV7-2 to TRBJ2-7, with 12 positions matching TRBD2. This CDR3 region has 16 residues. Germline-derived CDR1 and CDR2 are SGHTA and FQGNSA. Losses at the gene ends were 8 bases for V and 7 bases for J; bases not matched to a gene: 15. CDR3 loop: CASATSASGRASEQYF. The CDR3 coding sequence is TGTGCCAGCGCTACGTCCGCTAGCGGGAGGGCTAGTGAGCAGTACTTC.

V and J are TRBV20-1 and TRBJ2-1; D is ambiguous. In germline, CDR1 is DFQATT, CDR2 SNEGSKA (reference sequence). Trimming removed 0 bases at V and 8 bases at J, with 8 bases between. This CDR3 is 12 amino acids long. In DNA, the CDR3 is TGCAGTGCTAGAGATCGTAGTGATGAGCAGTTCTTC. Amino acids: CSARDRSDEQFF.

This clonotype was detected a few times. The chain employs TRBV28 and TRBJ2-5; D remains ambiguous. V dropped 6 bases and J dropped 5 bases, with 7 bases sitting between them. The CDR3 is 11 residues long. CDR1 is MDHEN and CDR2 is SYDVKM in the germline V gene. The CDR3 DNA sequence: TGTGCCAGCAGCGTTCGGGAGACCCAGTACTTC. Protein sequence: CASSVRETQYF.

The chain carries TRBV28 and TRBJ1-1; TRBD1 matches at 7 bases. J was trimmed by 6 bases and V by 5 bases; bases with no gene match: 9. Germline V gene data show CDR1 as MDHEN and CDR2 as SYDVKM. There are 14 residues in the CDR3. The CDR3 spells CASSTPTGSPEAFF. In DNA form, the CDR3 reads TGTGCCAGCAGTACCCCGACAGGGTCCCCTGAAGCTTTCTTT.

This clonotype has only one observation. This sequence joins TRBV28 and TRBJ1-4; a weak D match, TRBD1 (6 bases). CDR3 length: 13 amino acids. V lost 7 bases, J lost 7 bases, and 13 bases lay in between. Germline V gene lookup returns CDR1 MDHEN and CDR2 SYDVKM. This CDR3 reads CASKGQGFEKLFF. CDR3 sequence (DNA): TGTGCCAGCAAGGGCCAGGGGTTTGAAAAACTGTTTTTT.

Only a few counts were recorded for this clonotype. The chain combines TRBV28 with TRBJ1-1; D is uncertain. The CDR3 runs 13 residues. V gave up 5 bases and J gave up 1 base, with 8 bases separating them. CDR1 and CDR2 (germline): MDHEN, SYDVKM. Written as DNA, the CDR3 is TGTGCCAGCAGTCCTTACGAGAACACTGAAGCTTTCTTT. Its protein product is CASSPYENTEAFF.

The rearrangement joins TRBV28 to TRBJ2-1; 10 bases agree with TRBD2. CDR1 is MDHEN, CDR2 SYDVKM, per germline. CDR3 length: 14 residues. V was pared by 6 bases and J by 7 bases, with 6 bases of the junction left unmatched. The CDR3 is CASSLTSGRNEQFF. The CDR3 region has the DNA TGTGCCAGCAGCCTGACTAGCGGGCGAAATGAGCAGTTCTTC.

V and J are TRBV27 and TRBJ2-7; D unresolved. V lost 5 bases to trimming and J lost 1 base, with 3 bases between them. This CDR3 region has 11 residues. Looked up from germline, CDR1 is MNHEY and CDR2 is SMNVEV (reference sequence). The CDR3, as DNA: TGTGCCAGCAGTCCTTCCTACGAGCAGTACTTC. Its translation is CASSPSYEQYF.

The table lists this clonotype with a few counts. This chain links TRBV7-9 with TRBJ2-3; D is possibly TRBD2 (6 bases). V gave up 5 bases and J gave up 0 bases, with 12 bases separating them. The CDR3 length is 15 residues. Germline CDR1 is SEHNR and CDR2 is FQNEAQ (reference sequence). CDR3 protein: CASSPRTTSTDTQYF. CDR3 DNA: TGTGCCAGCAGCCCTCGGACTACTAGCACAGATACGCAGTATTTT.

This clonotype has only one observation. This chain connects TRBV4-1 to TRBJ2-3; 12 bases agree with TRBD2. CDR3 length equals 18 residues. Trimming cost V 1 base and J 9 bases; bases outside gene matches: 14. In germline, CDR1 is MGHRA, CDR2 YSYEKL. The DNA of the CDR3 is TGCGCCAGCAGCCAAGTGGACTTGGGGCTAGCGGGGGGGCAGACGCAGTATTTT. Protein product: CASSQVDLGLAGGQTQYF.

This sequence joins TRBV6-1 and TRBJ2-5, with D unclear. Germline CDR1 MNHNS, CDR2 SASEGT. Trimming took 2 bases from V and 5 from J, leaving 12 bases between them. The CDR3 loop spans 14 amino acids. Written as DNA, the CDR3 is TGTGCCAGCAGTGAATTCTCGTCAGCGGAGACCCAGTACTTC. Translating gives CASSEFSSAETQYF.

This rearrangement joins TRBV12-3 or TRBV12-4 to TRBJ1-6; a possible D gene is TRBD1 (5 bases). V was cut by 3 bases and J by 6 bases, with 12 bases left in between. The CDR3 totals 15 residues. CDR3 protein: CASSFGTSLNSPLHF. In nucleotides, the CDR3 is TGTGCCAGCAGTTTCGGGACGAGCCTTAATTCACCCCTCCACTTT.

The chain joins TRBV5-4 to TRBJ2-3; TRBD2 matches at 11 bases. Germline V lookup: CDR1 SGHNT, CDR2 YYREEE (reference sequence). The CDR3 spans 16 residues. V was clipped by 4 bases and J by 1 base; unmatched bases: 5. The CDR3 region has the DNA TGTGCCAGCAGCAAACTAGCGGGAGCCGGCACAGATACGCAGTATTTT. It specifies CASSKLAGAGTDTQYF.

Sample share makes this clonotype medium-sized. This chain uses TRBV2 with TRBJ1-1; D remains unclear. The ends were cut back, 5 bases at V and 3 bases at J, with 4 bases in the middle. Germline CDR1 reads SNHLY; CDR2 reads FYNNEI. The CDR3 loop spans 11 amino acids. CDR3 nucleotide sequence: TGTGCCAGCAGTTCCTACACTGAAGCTTTCTTT. It is translated as CASSSYTEAFF.

The V and J genes are TRBV9 and TRBJ2-3, with D possibly being TRBD2 (6 bases). Germline V gives CDR1 SGDLS, CDR2 YYNGEE. The CDR3 is 16 amino acids. With 2 bases removed from V and 2 bases from J, the gap between germline ends came to 15 bases. CDR3 loop: CASSVESLAPTDTQYF. The CDR3 DNA follows: TGTGCCAGCAGCGTTGAGTCACTAGCTCCCACAGATACGCAGTATTTT.

The V call is TRBV29-1, the J call TRBJ2-7; no definite D call. Germline V gives CDR1 SQVTM, CDR2 ANQGSEA. The CDR3 covers 10 residues. Trimming shortened V by 4 bases and J by 5 bases, and 6 bases separated the two germline ends. The CDR3 nucleotides are TGCAGCGTTGGGTCAGACGAGCAGTACTTC. Translated, it gives CSVGSDEQYF.